This T cell receptor beta chain stems from a study of radiation and T cells in renal cell carcinoma. This CDR3 is built from 15 residues. Germline CDR1 MGHRA, CDR2 YSYEKL. With V trimmed by 3 bases and J by 2 bases, 5 bases remained unmatched. Time point indicated: blood 4 weeks post-SBRT, at nephrectomy. Treatment noted: 15 Gy SBRT to primary tumor, nephrectomy 4 weeks later. The data were produced by immunoSEQ multiplex PCR, yet TCRdb's version contains in-frame clones alone and is incomplete. The sample contains 150,000 to 200,000 clones, roughly 90% of which appear only once. The source material was blood, sampled from a patient whose treatment included radiotherapy and nephrectomy. The chain combines TRBV4-1 with TRBJ2-5; TRBD2 aligns across 8 bases. This clonotype was sampled from a woman aged 45 to 65 with renal cell carcinoma. CDR3 in DNA: TGCGCCAGCAGCCAGGAGCGGGGGACACAAGAGACCCAGTACTTC. Its protein product is CASSQERGTQETQYF.